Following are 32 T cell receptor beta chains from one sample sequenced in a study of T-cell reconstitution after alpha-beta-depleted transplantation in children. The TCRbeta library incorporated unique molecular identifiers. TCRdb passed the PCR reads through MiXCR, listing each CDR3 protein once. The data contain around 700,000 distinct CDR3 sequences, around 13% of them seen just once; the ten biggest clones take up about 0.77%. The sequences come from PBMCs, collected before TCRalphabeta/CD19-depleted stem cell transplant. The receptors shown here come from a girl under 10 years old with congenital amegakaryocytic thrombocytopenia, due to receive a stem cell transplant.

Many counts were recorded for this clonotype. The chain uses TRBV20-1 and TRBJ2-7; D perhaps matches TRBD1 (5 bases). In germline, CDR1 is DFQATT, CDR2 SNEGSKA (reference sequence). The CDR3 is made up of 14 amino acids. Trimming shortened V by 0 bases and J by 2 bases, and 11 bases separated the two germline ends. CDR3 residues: CSARDYDSPYEQYF. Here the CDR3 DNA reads TGCAGTGCTAGAGATTATGACAGCCCCTACGAGCAGTACTTC.

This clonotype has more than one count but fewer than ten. The CDR3: CASSLGQGTNEKLFF. CDR3 sequence (DNA): TGTGCCAGCAGCCTGGGACAGGGAACTAATGAAAAACTGTTTTTT. This rearrangement joins TRBV7-8 to TRBJ1-4; 9 bases are a match to TRBD1. The CDR3 spans 15 residues. In germline, CDR1 is SGHVS, CDR2 FQNEAQ. Trimming removed 5 bases from V and 1 base from J; junction bases left unmatched: 2.

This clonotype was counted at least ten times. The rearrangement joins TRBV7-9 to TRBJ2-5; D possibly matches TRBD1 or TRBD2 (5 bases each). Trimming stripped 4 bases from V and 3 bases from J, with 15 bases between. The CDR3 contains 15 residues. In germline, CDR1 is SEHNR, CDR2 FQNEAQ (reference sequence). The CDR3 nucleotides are TGTGCCAGCAGCTCAGCCGCCCTGGGGGAAGAGACCCAGTACTTC. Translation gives CASSSAALGEETQYF.

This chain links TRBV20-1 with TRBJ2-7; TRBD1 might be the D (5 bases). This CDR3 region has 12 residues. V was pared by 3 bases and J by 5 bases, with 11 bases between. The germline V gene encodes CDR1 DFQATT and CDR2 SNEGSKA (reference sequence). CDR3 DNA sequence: TGCAGTGCTAGGCTGGGGCTCGACGAGCAGTACTTC. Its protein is CSARLGLDEQYF.

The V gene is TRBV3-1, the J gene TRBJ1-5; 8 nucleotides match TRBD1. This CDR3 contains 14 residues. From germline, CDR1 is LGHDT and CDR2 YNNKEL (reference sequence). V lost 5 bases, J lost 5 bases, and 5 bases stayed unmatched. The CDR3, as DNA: TGTGCCAGCAGCAAGACAGGGGTCCATCAGCCCCAGCATTTT. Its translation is CASSKTGVHQPQHF.

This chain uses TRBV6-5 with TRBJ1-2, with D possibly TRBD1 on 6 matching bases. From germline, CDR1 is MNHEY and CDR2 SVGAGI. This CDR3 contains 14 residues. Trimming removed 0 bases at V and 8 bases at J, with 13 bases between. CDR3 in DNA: TGTGCCAGCAGTTACTCCCCGGGGGGCGACGGCTACACCTTC. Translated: CASSYSPGGDGYTF.

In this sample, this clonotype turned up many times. DNA for the CDR3: TGTGCCATCAGTGAGACCCGGGCCGAGCGCACTGAAGCTTTCTTT. Its translation is CAISETRAERTEAFF. The rearrangement joins TRBV10-3 to TRBJ1-1; D gene ambiguous. The V and J ends lost 2 bases and 4 bases respectively, with 14 bases between them. Germline loops: CDR1 ENHRY, CDR2 SYGVKD. The CDR3 has 15 amino acids.

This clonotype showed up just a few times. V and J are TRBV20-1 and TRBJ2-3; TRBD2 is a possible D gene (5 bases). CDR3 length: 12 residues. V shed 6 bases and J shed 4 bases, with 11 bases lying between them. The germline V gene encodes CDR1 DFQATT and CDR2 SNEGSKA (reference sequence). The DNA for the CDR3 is TGCAGTGCGGGAGAGGGCCCAGATACGCAGTATTTT. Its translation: CSAGEGPDTQYF.

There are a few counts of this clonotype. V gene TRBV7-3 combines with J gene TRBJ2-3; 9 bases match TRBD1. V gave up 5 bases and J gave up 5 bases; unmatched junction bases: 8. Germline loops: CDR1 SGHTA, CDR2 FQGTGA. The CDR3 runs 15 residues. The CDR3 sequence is CASSPTGGGLDTQYF. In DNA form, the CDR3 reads TGTGCCAGCAGCCCGACAGGGGGGGGATTAGATACGCAGTATTTT.

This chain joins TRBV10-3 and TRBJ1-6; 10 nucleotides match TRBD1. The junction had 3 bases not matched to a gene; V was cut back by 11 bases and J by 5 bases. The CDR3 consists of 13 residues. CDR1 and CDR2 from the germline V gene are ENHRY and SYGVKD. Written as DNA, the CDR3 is TGTGCCGTCGGACAGGGGGATAATTCACCCCTCCACTTT. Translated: CAVGQGDNSPLHF.

The CDR3 sequence is CASSYKGGRLAGDNYNEQFF. The CDR3 DNA follows: TGTGCCAGCAGTTATAAAGGCGGTCGACTAGCGGGAGACAACTACAATGAGCAGTTCTTC. This rearrangement joins TRBV6-2 or TRBV6-3 to TRBJ2-1; TRBD2 matches at 12 bases. Germline trimming cut 3 bases from V and 3 bases from J; bases unmatched to any gene: 15. Germline assignment: CDR1 MNHEY and CDR2 SVGEGT. The CDR3 loop spans 20 amino acids.

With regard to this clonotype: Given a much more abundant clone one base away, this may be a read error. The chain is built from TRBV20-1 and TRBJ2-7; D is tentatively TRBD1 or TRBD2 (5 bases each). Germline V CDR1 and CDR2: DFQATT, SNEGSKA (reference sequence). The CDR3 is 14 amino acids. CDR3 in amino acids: CIARDLRDRYEQYF. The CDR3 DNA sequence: TGCATTGCTAGAGATCTTAGGGACCGCTACGAGCAGTACTTC.

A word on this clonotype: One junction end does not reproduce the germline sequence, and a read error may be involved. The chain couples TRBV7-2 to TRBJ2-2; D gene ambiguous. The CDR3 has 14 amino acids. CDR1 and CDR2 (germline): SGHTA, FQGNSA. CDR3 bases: TGTGCCAGCAGCCCCTTTGGGAACCCCGGGGAGCTGTTTTTT. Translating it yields CASSPFGNPGELFF.

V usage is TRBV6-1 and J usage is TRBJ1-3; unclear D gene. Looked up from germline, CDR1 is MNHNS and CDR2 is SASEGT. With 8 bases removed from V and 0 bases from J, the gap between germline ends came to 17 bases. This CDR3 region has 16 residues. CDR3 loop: CASAPRASSSGNTIYF. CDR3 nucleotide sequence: TGTGCCAGCGCCCCCCGGGCGTCCAGCTCTGGAAACACCATATATTTT.

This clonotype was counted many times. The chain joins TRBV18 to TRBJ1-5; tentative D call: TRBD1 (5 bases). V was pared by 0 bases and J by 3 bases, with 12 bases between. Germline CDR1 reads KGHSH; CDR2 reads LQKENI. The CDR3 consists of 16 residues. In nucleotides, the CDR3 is TGTGCCAGCTCACCACCCCACTGGGGGACCAATCAGCCCCAGCATTTT. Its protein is CASSPPHWGTNQPQHF.

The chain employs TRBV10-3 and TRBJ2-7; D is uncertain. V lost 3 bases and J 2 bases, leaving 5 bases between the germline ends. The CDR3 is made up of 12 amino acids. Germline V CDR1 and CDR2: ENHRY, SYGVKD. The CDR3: CAISDVTYEQYF. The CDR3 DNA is TGTGCCATCAGTGATGTGACCTACGAGCAGTACTTC.

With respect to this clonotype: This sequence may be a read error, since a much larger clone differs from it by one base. The CDR3 DNA sequence: TGTGCCAGCAGTTTATACCCGGGACTAAGGAACCCCGGGGGGCTGTTTTTT. It yields the protein CASSLYPGLRNPGGLFF. The rearrangement joins TRBV6-5 to TRBJ2-2; 7 bases match TRBD2. This CDR3 spans 17 amino acids. Germline CDR1 MNHEY, CDR2 SVGAGI.

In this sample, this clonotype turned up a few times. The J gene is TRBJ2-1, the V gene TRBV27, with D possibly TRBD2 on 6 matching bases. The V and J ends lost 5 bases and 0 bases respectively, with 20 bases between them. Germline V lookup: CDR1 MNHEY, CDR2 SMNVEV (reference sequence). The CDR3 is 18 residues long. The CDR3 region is CASSLSHGGLSSYNEQFF. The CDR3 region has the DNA TGTGCCAGCAGTCTGTCCCACGGAGGGTTGAGCTCCTACAATGAGCAGTTCTTC.

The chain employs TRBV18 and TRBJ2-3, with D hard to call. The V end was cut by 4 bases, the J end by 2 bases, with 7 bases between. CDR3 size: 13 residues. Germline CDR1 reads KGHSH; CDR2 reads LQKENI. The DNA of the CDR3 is TGTGCCAGCTCACGGCCCAACACAGATACGCAGTATTTT. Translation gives CASSRPNTDTQYF.

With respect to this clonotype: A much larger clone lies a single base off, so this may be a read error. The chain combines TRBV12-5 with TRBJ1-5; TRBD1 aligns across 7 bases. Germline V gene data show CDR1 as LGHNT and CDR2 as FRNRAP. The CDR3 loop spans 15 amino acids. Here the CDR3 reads CASGTRQGQRQPQDF. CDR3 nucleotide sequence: TGTGCTAGTGGTACCCGACAGGGCCAGAGACAGCCCCAGGATTTT.

CDR3 loop: CASSRPTSGGVNEQFF. CDR3 sequence (DNA): TGCGCCAGCAGCCGTCCAACTAGCGGGGGGGTCAATGAGCAGTTCTTC. The rearrangement uses TRBV5-1 and TRBJ2-1, with 13 nucleotides matching TRBD2. The CDR3 totals 16 residues. After removal of 4 bases from V and 6 bases from J, the junction contained 7 bases not matched to a gene. Germline CDR1 reads SGHRS; CDR2 reads YFSETQ.

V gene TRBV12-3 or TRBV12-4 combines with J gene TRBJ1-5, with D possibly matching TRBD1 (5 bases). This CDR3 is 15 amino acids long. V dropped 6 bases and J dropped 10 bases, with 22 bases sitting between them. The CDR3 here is CASSTDPGGPRPQHF. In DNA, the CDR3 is TGTGCCAGCAGCACAGACCCGGGGGGTCCTCGTCCCCAGCATTTT.

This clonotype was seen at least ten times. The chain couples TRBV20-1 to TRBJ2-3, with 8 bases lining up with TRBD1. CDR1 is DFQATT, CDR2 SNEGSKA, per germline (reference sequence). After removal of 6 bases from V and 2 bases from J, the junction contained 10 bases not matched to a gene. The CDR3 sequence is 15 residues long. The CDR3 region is CSAPLTGVITDTQYF. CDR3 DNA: TGCAGTGCACCACTGACAGGGGTAATCACAGATACGCAGTATTTT.

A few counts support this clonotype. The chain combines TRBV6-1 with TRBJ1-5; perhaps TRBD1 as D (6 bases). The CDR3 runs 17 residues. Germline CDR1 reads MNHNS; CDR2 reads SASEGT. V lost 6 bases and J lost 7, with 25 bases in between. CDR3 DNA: TGTGCCAGCAGACCCAGGGATCGGGGGGCGTTTGGGCAGCCCCAGCATTTT. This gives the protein CASRPRDRGAFGQPQHF.

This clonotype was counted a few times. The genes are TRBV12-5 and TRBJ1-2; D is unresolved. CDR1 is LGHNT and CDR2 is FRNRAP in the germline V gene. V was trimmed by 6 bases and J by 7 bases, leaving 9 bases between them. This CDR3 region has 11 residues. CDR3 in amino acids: CASGPTFGYTF. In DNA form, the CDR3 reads TGTGCTAGTGGCCCTACATTTGGCTACACCTTC.

The CDR3 is CASSATSGRDNEQFF. CDR3 nucleotides: TGTGCCAGCAGTGCGACTAGCGGGAGGGACAATGAGCAGTTCTTC. V is TRBV6-1 and J is TRBJ2-1, with TRBD2 matching over 14 bases. CDR3 size: 15 residues. Trimming took 4 bases from V and 5 from J; bases not matched to a gene: 1. Germline CDR1 and CDR2: MNHNS and SASEGT.

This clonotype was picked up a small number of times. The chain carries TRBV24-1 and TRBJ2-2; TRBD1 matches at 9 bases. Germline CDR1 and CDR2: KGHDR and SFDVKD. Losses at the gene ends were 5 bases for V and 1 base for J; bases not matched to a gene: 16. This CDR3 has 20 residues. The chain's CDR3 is CATSGRRSGDRAQNTGELFF. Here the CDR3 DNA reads TGTGCCACCAGTGGACGCCGGTCGGGGGACAGGGCTCAGAACACCGGGGAGCTGTTTTTT.

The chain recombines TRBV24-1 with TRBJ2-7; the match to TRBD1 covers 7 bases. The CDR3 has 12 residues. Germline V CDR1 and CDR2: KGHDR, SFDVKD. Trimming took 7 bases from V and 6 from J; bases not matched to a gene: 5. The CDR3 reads CATRQGIGEQYF. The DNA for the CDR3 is TGTGCCACCAGACAGGGGATTGGCGAGCAGTACTTC.

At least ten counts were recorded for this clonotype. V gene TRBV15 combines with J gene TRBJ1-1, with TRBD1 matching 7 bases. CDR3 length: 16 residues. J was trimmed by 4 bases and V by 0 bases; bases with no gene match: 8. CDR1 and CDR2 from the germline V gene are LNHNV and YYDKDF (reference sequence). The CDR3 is CATSRDATGWFTEAFF. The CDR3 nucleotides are TGTGCCACCAGCAGAGATGCGACAGGGTGGTTCACTGAAGCTTTCTTT.

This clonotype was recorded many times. CDR3 sequence (DNA): TGTGCCAGCAGCTTAGTAGGGGAGAATGACGAGCAGTACTTC. Its protein product is CASSLVGENDEQYF. J is TRBJ2-7 and V is TRBV7-9, with D perhaps being TRBD1 or TRBD2 (5 bases each). Germline V gene data show CDR1 as SEHNR and CDR2 as FQNEAQ (reference sequence). This CDR3 comprises 14 residues. Trimming cost V 1 base and J 5 bases, with 12 bases left between them.

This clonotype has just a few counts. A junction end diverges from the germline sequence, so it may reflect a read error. CDR3 nucleotide sequence: TGTGCCAGCAGTCCCCACCGGTCCGACTCCCACGAGCAGTACTTC. It translates to CASSPHRSDSHEQYF. This chain uses TRBV12-3 or TRBV12-4 with TRBJ2-7; D gene ambiguous. CDR3 size: 15 residues.

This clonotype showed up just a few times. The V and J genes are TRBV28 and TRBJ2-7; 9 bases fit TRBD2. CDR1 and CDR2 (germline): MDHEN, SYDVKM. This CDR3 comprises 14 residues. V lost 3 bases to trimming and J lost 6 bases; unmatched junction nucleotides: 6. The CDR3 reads CASSLFAGGPEQYF. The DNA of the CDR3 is TGTGCCAGCAGTTTGTTCGCGGGAGGGCCCGAGCAGTACTTC.